A single TCR beta chain is shown here with its context. As yet, its antigen is unknown. Clones were read by immunoSEQ multiplex PCR, and TCRdb kept only the in-frame ones, dropping some. The sample has under 100,000 clones, roughly 90% seen once; the top ten hold 2.6%. The data stem from a study of OX40 agonist ivuxolimab in advanced cancers. Study context: Among those treated, three patients had partial responses, one with hepatocellular carcinoma and two with cutaneous melanoma. Findings and caveats of the study: There were, on average, more expanded clones in CD8+ T cells than in CD4+. CD4+ and CD8+ T cells in blood underwent clonal expansion by week 6 at 0.1 to 3.0 mg/kg. Low levels of normalized T-cell clonal expansion also appeared in some nonresponders.

The CDR3 runs 12 residues. J was trimmed by 10 bases and V by 5 bases; bases with no gene match: 7. Looked up from germline, CDR1 is MDHEN and CDR2 is SYDVKM. The J gene is TRBJ1-1, the V gene TRBV28; 7 bases match TRBD1. Source: CD4+ or CD8+ T cells sorted from blood, taken in a trial of the OX40 agonist ivuxolimab. The clonotype was recovered from an adult with an advanced solid tumor such as melanoma, head and neck, liver or kidney cancer. The CDR3: CASSIDRVRAFF. CDR3 coding DNA: TGTGCCAGCAGTATCGACAGGGTGCGAGCTTTCTTT.